The clone carrying this T cell receptor (beta chain) was observed a handful of times. Its antigen is not identified. These data belong to a study of T cell repertoires in cytomegalovirus infection. For the study at large: Public signatures in TCR beta pointed to CMV infection and matching HLA type. Study-level results: Dominant in the ex vivo response were TCR beta clonotypes restricted by HLA-C and specific for CMV. The study identified carriers of CMV plus the relevant HLA from cumulative public TCR beta family frequency.

TCRdb reprocessed the reads with MiXCR, giving one entry per CDR3 protein. The sample lists a few hundred thousand distinct CDR3 sequences, roughly 15% occurring once. Sequencing input: PBMCs. This clonotype was sampled from a human donor in good health (CMV status not recorded). Some clones in this sample may be carry-over from other donors' samples.

The CDR3 region is CSARDIQGLNSPLHF. Written as DNA, the CDR3 is TGCAGTGCTAGAGACATCCAGGGGTTGAATTCACCCCTCCACTTT. V usage is TRBV20-1 and J usage is TRBJ1-6; TRBD1 might be the D (6 bases). There are 15 residues in the CDR3. V was trimmed by 0 bases and J by 7 bases, leaving 13 bases between them. Germline V CDR1 and CDR2: DFQATT, SNEGSKA (reference sequence).